The following is a TCR beta chain sequence with its context. The CDR3 contains 19 residues. Trimming took 6 bases from V and 1 from J; bases not matched to a gene: 14. CDR1 LNHNV and CDR2 YYDKDF come from the germline V gene (reference sequence). Each sorted subset replicate got 200 ng genomic DNA, around 29,000 genomes. Sequencing was performed with immunoSEQ multiplex PCR; in TCRdb, only in-frame clones are kept and a portion is missing. The data show over a million clones, with roughly 98.5% seen just once and roughly 0.35% held by the top ten. The record originates from a study of shared clonotypes between healthy human individuals.

The origin of this receptor is a man aged 25-45 years in good health. Sequencing was performed on naive CD4+ T cells sorted from blood. The sample's subset: CD45RA+ positively selected. This chain uses TRBV15 with TRBJ2-6, with TRBD1 identical over 8 bases. This chain's CDR3 is CATSRFIGQGLSGANVLTF. The CDR3 DNA sequence: TGTGCCACCAGTAGATTTATAGGACAGGGCTTGTCTGGGGCCAACGTCCTGACTTTC.